This TCR beta chain came from a study of blood T cell repertoires in COVID-19. Profiling relied on immunoSEQ multiplex PCR, and the TCRdb table lists in-frame clones only, not all of them. The table shows 150,000 to 200,000 clones, with around 93% occurring only once. The CDR3 runs 18 residues. V lost 0 bases and J lost 8; bases outside the gene matches: 14. In germline, CDR1 is SGHNT, CDR2 YYREEE (reference sequence). This TCR came from a man younger than 40 with COVID-19, enrolled during active disease. The rearrangement joins TRBV5-4 to TRBJ1-4; 9 nucleotides line up with TRBD1. Sequenced input: peripheral blood. The CDR3 region has the DNA TGTGCCAGCAGCTTGGGCCCCCCCACACAGGGGGCGGGAGAAAAACTGTTTTTT. Translation: CASSLGPPTQGAGEKLFF.